This TCR beta chain derives from a study of vaccination and CD4 T cells after COVID-19. This clonotype was detected only a few times. The antigen is undetermined. Germline loops: CDR1 SGHVS, CDR2 FQNEAQ. CDR3 length equals 17 residues. The V gene end was trimmed by 3 bases and the J gene end by 0 bases; junction bases not matched to a gene: 7. An Oncomine TCR Beta short-read assay was used to sequence the DNA from cultured CD4+ T cells. One entry per CDR3 protein results from TCRdb running MiXCR on the PCR reads. The sample holds around 15,000 distinct CDR3 sequences, approximately 27% seen once. Treatment noted: approximately 11-day PBMC culture with coronavirus spike peptide pools or control peptides (ViraFEST assay).

This TCR came from a human donor with COVID-19. Sequencing input: cultured CD4+ T cells from blood. The chain employs TRBV7-8 and TRBJ1-4, with 7 bases aligning to TRBD1. The CDR3, as DNA: TGTGCCAGCAGCTTGATACTAGGACAGGCAACTAATGAAAAACTGTTTTTT. This encodes CASSLILGQATNEKLFF.